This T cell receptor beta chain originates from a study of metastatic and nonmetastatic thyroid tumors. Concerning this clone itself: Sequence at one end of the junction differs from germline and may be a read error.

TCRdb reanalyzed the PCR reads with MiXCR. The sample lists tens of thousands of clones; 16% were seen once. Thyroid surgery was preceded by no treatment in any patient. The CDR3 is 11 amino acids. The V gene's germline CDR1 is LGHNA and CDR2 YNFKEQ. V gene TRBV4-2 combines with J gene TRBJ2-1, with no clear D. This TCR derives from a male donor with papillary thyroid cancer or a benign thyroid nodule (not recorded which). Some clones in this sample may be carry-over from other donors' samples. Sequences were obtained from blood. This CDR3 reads CAGSQGYEQFF. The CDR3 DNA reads TGTGCCGGCAGCCAAGGCTATGAGCAGTTCTTC.